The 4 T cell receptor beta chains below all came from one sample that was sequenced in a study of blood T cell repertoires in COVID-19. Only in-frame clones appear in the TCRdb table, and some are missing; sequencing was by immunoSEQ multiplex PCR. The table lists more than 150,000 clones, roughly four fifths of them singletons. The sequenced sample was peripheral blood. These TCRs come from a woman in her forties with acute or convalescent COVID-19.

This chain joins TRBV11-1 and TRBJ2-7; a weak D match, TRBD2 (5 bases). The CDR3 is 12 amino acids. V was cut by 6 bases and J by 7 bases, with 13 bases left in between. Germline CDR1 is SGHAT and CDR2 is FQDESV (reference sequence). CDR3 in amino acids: CASSFPEREQYF. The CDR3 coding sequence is TGTGCCAGCAGTTTCCCGGAGCGGGAGCAGTACTTC. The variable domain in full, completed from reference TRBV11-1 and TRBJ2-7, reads EAEVAQSPRYKITEKSQAVAFWCDPISGHATLYWYRQILGQGPELLVQFQDESVVDDSQLPKDRFSAERLKGVDSTLKIQPAELGDSAMYLCASSFPEREQYFGPGTRLTVT.

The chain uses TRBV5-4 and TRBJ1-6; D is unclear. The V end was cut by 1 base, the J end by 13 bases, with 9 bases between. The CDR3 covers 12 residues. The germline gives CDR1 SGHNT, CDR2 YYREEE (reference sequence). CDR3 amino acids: CASSLTGSPLHF. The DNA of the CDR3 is TGTGCCAGCAGCTTGACCGGTTCGCCCCTCCACTTT.

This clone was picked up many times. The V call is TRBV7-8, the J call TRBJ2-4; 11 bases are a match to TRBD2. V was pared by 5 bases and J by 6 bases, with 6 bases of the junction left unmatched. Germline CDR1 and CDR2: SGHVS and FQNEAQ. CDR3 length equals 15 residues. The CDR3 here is CASSPLAGVGNIQYF. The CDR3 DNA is TGTGCCAGCAGCCCACTAGCGGGGGTCGGAAACATTCAGTACTTC.

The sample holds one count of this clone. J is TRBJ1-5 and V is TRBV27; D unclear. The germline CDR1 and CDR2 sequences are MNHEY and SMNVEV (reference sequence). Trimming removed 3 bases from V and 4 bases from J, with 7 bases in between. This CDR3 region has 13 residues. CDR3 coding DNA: TGTGCCAGCAGTTTGAGCGGGAATCAGCCCCAGCATTTT. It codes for CASSLSGNQPQHF.